This paragraph covers one T cell receptor beta chain sequence. The CDR3 loop spans 13 amino acids. In germline, CDR1 is SGHDT, CDR2 YYEEEE. V was cut by 0 bases and J by 1 base, with 3 bases left in between. Treatment defined: preoperative locoregional IRX-2 cytokine immunotherapy. Samples came from a phase Ib trial of preoperative locoregional IRX-2 cytokine immunotherapy. This sample was taken from a study of preoperative IRX-2 immunotherapy in early breast cancer. Some clones are missing from TCRdb's copy, which holds only in-frame ones; the method was immunoSEQ multiplex PCR. The sample includes around 13,000 clones, roughly 90% seen only once; the top ten take approximately 31%.

This TCR was sampled from a human donor with breast cancer. The sample was gathered from a patient treated with IRX-2 immunotherapy. This sequence joins TRBV5-6 and TRBJ2-3; D not resolved. Here the CDR3 DNA reads TGTGCCAGCAGCTTGGTGGGCACAGATACGCAGTATTTT. It specifies CASSLVGTDTQYF.